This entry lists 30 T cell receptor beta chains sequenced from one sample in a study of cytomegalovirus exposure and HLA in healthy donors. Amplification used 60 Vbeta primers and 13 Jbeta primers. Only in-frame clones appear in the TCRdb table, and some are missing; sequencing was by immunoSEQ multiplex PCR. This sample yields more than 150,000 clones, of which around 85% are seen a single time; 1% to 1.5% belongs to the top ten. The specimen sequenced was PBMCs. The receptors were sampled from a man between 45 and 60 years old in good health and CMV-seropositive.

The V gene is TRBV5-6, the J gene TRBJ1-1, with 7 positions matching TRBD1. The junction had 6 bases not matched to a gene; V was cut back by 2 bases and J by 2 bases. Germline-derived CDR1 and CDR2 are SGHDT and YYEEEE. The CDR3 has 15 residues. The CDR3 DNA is TGTGCCAGCAGCTTTACAGGGGCGGGAAACACTGAAGCTTTCTTT. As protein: CASSFTGAGNTEAFF.

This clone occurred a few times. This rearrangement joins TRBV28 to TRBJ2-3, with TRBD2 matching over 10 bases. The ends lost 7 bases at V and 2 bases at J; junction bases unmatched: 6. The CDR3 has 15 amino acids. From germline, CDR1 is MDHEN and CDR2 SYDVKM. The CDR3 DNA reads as TGTGCCAGCACGCAACTAGCGGGGATCACAGATACGCAGTATTTT. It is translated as CASTQLAGITDTQYF.

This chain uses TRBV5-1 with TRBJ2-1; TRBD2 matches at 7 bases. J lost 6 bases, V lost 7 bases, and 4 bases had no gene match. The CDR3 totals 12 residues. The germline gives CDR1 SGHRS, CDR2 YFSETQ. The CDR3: CASRLAANEQFF. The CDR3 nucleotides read TGCGCCAGCCGACTAGCTGCCAATGAGCAGTTCTTC.

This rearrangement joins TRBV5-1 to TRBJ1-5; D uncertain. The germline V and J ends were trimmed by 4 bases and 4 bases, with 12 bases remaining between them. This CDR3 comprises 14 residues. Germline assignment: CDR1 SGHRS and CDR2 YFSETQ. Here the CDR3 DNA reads TGCGCCAGCAGCGAACGTGGAGGAAATCAGCCCCAGCATTTT. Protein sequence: CASSERGGNQPQHF. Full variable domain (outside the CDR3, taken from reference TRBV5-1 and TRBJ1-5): KAGVTQTPRYLIKTRGQQVTLSCSPISGHRSVSWYQQTPGQGLQFLFEYFSETQRNKGNFPGRFSGRQFSNSRSEMNVSTLELGDSALYLCASSERGGNQPQHFGDGTRLSIL.

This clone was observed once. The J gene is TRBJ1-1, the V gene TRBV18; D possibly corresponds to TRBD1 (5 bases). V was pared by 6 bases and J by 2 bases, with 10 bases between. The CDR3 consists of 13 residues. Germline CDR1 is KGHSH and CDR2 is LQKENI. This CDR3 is CASSRTHNTEAFF. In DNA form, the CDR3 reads TGTGCCAGCTCTCGGACACATAACACTGAAGCTTTCTTT.

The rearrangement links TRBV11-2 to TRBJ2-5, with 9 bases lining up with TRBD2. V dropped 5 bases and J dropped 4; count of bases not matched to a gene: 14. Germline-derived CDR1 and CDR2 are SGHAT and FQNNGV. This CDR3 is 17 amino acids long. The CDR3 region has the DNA TGTGCCAGCAGCGCAGTCGGCGGGAGGGCCACGGGAGAGACCCAGTACTTC. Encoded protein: CASSAVGGRATGETQYF.

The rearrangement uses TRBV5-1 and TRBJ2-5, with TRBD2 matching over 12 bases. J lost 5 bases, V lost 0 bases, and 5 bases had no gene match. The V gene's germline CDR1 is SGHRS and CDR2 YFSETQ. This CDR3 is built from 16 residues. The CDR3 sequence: CASSLGLAGALETQYF. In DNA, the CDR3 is TGCGCCAGCAGCTTGGGACTAGCGGGGGCCCTGGAGACCCAGTACTTC. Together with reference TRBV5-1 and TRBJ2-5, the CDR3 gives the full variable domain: KAGVTQTPRYLIKTRGQQVTLSCSPISGHRSVSWYQQTPGQGLQFLFEYFSETQRNKGNFPGRFSGRQFSNSRSEMNVSTLELGDSALYLCASSLGLAGALETQYFGPGTRLLVL.

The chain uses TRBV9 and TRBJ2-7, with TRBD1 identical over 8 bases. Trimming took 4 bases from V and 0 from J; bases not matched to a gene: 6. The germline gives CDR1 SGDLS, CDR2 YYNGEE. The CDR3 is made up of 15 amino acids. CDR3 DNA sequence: TGTGCCAGCAGCATAACTACAGGGGGCTCCTACGAGCAGTACTTC. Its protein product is CASSITTGGSYEQYF.

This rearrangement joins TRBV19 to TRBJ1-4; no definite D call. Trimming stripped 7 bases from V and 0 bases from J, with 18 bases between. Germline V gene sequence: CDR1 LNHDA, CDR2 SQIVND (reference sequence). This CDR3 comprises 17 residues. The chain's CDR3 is CASTVPGTASTNEKLFF. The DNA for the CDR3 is TGTGCCAGTACCGTACCAGGAACAGCCTCAACTAATGAAAAACTGTTTTTT.

The CDR3 is CASSSLRGEGNTIYF. The DNA of the CDR3 is TGTGCCAGCAGTTCGCTACGGGGGGAAGGAAACACCATATATTTT. The chain has TRBV2 and TRBJ1-3, with D possibly being TRBD1 (5 bases). The CDR3 is made up of 15 amino acids. The germline CDR1 and CDR2 sequences are SNHLY and FYNNEI. Trimming took off 5 bases at V and 4 bases at J, with 15 bases between the two ends.

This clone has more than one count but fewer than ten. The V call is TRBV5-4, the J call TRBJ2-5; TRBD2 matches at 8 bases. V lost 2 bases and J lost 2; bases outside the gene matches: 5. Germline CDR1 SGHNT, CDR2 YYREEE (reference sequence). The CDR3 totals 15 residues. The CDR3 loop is CASSFGGGTQETQYF. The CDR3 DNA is TGTGCCAGCAGCTTCGGGGGGGGAACTCAAGAGACCCAGTACTTC.

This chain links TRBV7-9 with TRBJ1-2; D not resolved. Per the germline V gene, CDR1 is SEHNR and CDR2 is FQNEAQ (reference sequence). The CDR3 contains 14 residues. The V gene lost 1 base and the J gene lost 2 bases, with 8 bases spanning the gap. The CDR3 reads CASSLGAGNYGYTF. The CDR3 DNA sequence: TGTGCCAGCAGCTTAGGGGCTGGGAACTATGGCTACACCTTC. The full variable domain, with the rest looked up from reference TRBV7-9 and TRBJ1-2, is DTGVSQNPRHKITKRGQNVTFRCDPISEHNRLYWYRQTLGQGPEFLTYFQNEAQLEKSRLLSDRFSAERPKGSFSTLEIQRTEQGDSAMYLCASSLGAGNYGYTFGSGTRLTVV.

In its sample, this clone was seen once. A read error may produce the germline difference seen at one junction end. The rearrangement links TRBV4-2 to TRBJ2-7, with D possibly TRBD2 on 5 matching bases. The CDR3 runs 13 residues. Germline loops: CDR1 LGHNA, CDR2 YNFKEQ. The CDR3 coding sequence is TGTGCCAGCAGCCAAGATGAGGGTCTCCCGGTGGGCTTC. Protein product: CASSQDEGLPVGF.

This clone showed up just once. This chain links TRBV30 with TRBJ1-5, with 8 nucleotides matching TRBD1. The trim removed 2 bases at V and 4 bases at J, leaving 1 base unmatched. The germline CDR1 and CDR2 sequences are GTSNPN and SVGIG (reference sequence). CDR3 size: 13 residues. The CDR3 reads CAWSRQGNQPQHF. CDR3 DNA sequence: TGTGCCTGGAGTCGACAGGGGAATCAGCCCCAGCATTTT.

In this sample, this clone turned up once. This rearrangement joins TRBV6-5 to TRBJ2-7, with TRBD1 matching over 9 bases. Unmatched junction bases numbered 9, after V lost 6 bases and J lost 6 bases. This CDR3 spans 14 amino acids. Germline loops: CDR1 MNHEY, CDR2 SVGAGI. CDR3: CASRPPGQGFEQYF. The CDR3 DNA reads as TGTGCCAGCAGGCCCCCGGGACAGGGATTCGAGCAGTACTTC.

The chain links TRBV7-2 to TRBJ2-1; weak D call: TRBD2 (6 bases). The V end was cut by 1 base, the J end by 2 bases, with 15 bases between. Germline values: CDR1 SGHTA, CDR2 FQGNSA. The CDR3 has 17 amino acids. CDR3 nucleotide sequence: TGTGCCAGCAGCTTAGAGGTATGGGAGGTCCCCTACAATGAGCAGTTCTTC. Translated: CASSLEVWEVPYNEQFF.

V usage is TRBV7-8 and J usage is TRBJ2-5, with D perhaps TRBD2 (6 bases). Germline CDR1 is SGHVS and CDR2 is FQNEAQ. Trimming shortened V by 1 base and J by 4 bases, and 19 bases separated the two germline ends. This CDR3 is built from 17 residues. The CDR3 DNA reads TGTGCCAGCAGCTTAGGGGTTCTGGCGGGATCGGGAGAGACCCAGTACTTC. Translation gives CASSLGVLAGSGETQYF. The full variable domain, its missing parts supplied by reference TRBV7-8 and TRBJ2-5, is GAGVSQSPRYKVAKRGQDVALRCDPISGHVSLFWYQQALGQGPEFLTYFQNEAQLDKSGLPSDRFFAERPEGSVSTLKIQRTQQEDSAVYLCASSLGVLAGSGETQYFGPGTRLLVL.

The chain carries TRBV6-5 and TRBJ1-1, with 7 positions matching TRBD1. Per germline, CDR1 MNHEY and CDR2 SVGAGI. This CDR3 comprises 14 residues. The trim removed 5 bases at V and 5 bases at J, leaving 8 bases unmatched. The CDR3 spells CASSGRAGGTEAFF. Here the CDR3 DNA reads TGTGCCAGCAGTGGACGAGCAGGGGGTACTGAAGCTTTCTTT.

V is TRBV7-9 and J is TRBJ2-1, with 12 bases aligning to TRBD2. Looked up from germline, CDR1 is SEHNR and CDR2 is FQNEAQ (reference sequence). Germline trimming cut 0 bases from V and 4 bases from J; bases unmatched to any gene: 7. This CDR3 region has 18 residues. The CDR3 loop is CASSLAGLAGSDYNEQFF. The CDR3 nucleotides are TGTGCCAGCAGCTTAGCCGGACTAGCGGGATCGGATTACAATGAGCAGTTCTTC.

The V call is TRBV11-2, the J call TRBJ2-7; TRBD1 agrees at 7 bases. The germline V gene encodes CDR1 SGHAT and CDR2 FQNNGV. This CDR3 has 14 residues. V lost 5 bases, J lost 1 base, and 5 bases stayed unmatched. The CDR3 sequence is CASSRETGSYEQYF. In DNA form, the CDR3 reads TGTGCCAGCAGCCGCGAGACAGGGTCCTACGAGCAGTACTTC. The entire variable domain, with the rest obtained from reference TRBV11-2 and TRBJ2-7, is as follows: EAGVAQSPRYKIIEKRQSVAFWCNPISGHATLYWYQQILGQGPKLLIQFQNNGVVDDSQLPKDRFSAERLKGVDSTLKIQPAKLEDSAVYLCASSRETGSYEQYFGPGTRLTVT.

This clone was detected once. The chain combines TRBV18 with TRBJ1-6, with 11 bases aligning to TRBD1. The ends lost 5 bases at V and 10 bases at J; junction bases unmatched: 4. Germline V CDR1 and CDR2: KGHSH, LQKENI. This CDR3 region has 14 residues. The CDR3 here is CASSGQGAESPLHF. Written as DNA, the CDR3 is TGTGCCAGCTCAGGACAGGGGGCAGAGTCACCCCTCCACTTT. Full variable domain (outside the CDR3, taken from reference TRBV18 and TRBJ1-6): NAGVMQNPRHLVRRRGQEARLRCSPMKGHSHVYWYRQLPEEGLKFMVYLQKENIIDESGMPKERFSAEFPKEGPSILRIQQVVRGDSAAYFCASSGQGAESPLHFGNGTRLTVT.

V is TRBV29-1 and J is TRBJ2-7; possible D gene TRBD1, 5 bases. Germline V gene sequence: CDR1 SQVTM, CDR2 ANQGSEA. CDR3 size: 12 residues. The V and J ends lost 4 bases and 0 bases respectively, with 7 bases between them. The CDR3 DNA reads TGCAGCGTTGGCAGGGACTCCTACGAGCAGTACTTC. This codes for CSVGRDSYEQYF.

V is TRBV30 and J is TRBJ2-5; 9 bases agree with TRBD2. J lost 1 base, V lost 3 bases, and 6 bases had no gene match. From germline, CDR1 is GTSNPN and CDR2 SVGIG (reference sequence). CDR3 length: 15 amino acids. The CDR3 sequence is CAWRMAGGVQETQYF. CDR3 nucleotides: TGTGCCTGGAGGATGGCGGGAGGGGTCCAAGAGACCCAGTACTTC.

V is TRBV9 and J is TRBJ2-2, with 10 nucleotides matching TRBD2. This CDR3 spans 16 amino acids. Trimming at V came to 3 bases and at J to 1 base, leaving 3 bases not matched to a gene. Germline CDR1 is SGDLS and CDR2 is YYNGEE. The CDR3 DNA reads TGTGCCAGCAGCGCGAGACTAGCGGGGAACACCGGGGAGCTGTTTTTT. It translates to CASSARLAGNTGELFF.

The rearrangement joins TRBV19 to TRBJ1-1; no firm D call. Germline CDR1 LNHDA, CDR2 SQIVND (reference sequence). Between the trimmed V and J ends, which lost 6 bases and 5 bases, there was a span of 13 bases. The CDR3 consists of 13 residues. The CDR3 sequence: CASRSEARTEAFF. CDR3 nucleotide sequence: TGTGCCAGTAGGAGTGAGGCGAGAACTGAAGCTTTCTTT.

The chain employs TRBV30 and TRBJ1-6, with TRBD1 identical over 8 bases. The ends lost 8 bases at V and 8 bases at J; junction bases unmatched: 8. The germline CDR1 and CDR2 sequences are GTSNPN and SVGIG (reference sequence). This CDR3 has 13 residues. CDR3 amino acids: CALRTGPYSPLHF. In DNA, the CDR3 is TGTGCCCTACGGACAGGGCCTTATTCACCCCTCCACTTT.

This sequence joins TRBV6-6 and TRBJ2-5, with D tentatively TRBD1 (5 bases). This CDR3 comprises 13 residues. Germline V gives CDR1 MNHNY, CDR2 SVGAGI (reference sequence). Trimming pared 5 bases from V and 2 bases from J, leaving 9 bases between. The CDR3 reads CASSPYRQETQYF. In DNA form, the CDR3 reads TGTGCCAGCAGTCCTTACAGGCAAGAGACCCAGTACTTC.

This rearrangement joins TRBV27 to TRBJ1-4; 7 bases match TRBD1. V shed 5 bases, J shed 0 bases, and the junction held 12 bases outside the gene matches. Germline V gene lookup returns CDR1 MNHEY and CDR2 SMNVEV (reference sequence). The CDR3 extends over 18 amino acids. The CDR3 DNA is TGTGCCAGCAGTCCTCAACAGGGGTACCCAACAACTAATGAAAAACTGTTTTTT. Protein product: CASSPQQGYPTTNEKLFF.

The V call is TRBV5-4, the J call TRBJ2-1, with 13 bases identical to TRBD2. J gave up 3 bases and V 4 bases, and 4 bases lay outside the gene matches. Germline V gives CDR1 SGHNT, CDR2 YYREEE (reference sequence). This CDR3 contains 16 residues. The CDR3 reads CASSPGTSGIYNEQFF. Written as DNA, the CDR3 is TGTGCCAGCAGCCCCGGGACTAGCGGGATCTACAATGAGCAGTTCTTC. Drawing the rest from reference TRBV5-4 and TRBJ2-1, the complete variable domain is ETGVTQSPTHLIKTRGQQVTLRCSSQSGHNTVSWYQQALGQGPQFIFQYYREEENGRGNFPPRFSGLQFPNYSSELNVNALELDDSALYLCASSPGTSGIYNEQFFGPGTRLTVL.

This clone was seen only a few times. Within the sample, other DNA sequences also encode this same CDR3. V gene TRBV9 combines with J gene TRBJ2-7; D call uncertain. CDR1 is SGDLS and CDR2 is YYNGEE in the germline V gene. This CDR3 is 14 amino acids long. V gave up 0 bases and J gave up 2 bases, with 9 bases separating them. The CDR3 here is CASSVGGSPYEQYF. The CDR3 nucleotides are TGTGCCAGCAGCGTAGGCGGCAGCCCCTACGAGCAGTACTTC.